Listed below are T cell receptor beta chains from one sample, sequenced in a study of T cell responses to AZD1222 COVID-19 vaccine. Sequencing was performed with immunoSEQ multiplex PCR; in TCRdb, only in-frame clones are kept and a portion is missing. Seen here are roughly 110,000 clones, 90% to 95% observed once, and the top ten hold 6.2%. Sequenced material: peripheral blood, taken 28 days after the second AZD1222 dose. All receptors derive from an adult who received the AZD1222 COVID-19 vaccine. Each CDR3 is given with its conserved first and last residue. Each record gives: D gene, J gene, V gene, CDR3 length, clone size, CDR3 DNA, CDR3 protein. A D gene is named only where the DNA matches it firmly. The listing skips clone size in some rows; elsewhere it reads once, few, many or a size class.

d_call: TRBD1; j_call: TRBJ2-2; v_call: TRBV28; cdr3_length: 15; clone_size: .; cdr3_nt: TGTGCCAGCAGTTACTACGGGACAGGGATCGGGGAGCTGTTTTTT; cdr3_aa: CASSYYGTGIGELFF
d_call: TRBD2; j_call: TRBJ2-1; v_call: TRBV29-1; cdr3_length: 14; clone_size: .; cdr3_nt: TGCAGCACCTGGACTAGCGGCCCCGGGGATGAGCAGTTCTTC; cdr3_aa: CSTWTSGPGDEQFF
d_call: .; j_call: TRBJ2-3; v_call: TRBV7-9; cdr3_length: 13; clone_size: once; cdr3_nt: TGTGCCAGCAGCTGGGTGGGCGCAGATACGCAGTATTTT; cdr3_aa: CASSWVGADTQYF
d_call: .; j_call: TRBJ1-2; v_call: TRBV7-2; cdr3_length: 13; clone_size: once; cdr3_nt: TGTGCCAGCAGCCCTACAGGGTACCTAGGCTACACCTTC; cdr3_aa: CASSPTGYLGYTF
d_call: TRBD1; j_call: TRBJ1-5; v_call: TRBV27; cdr3_length: 14; clone_size: .; cdr3_nt: TGTGCCAGCAGTTTAACAGGGGTCAATCAGCCCCAGCATTTT; cdr3_aa: CASSLTGVNQPQHF
d_call: .; j_call: TRBJ2-2; v_call: TRBV2; cdr3_length: 12; clone_size: .; cdr3_nt: TGTGCCAGCCTCCCAAGTAGGGGGGAGCTGTTTTTT; cdr3_aa: CASLPSRGELFF
d_call: TRBD2; j_call: TRBJ2-1; v_call: TRBV25-1; cdr3_length: 17; clone_size: .; cdr3_nt: TGTGCCAGCAGTGAATTTGGGCTAGCGGGACCTTCTCATGAGCAGTTCTTC; cdr3_aa: CASSEFGLAGPSHEQFF
d_call: TRBD2; j_call: TRBJ2-1; v_call: TRBV30; cdr3_length: 14; clone_size: .; cdr3_nt: TGTGCCTGGAGTGTACTAGCGGATTACAATGAGCAGTTCTTC; cdr3_aa: CAWSVLADYNEQFF
d_call: .; j_call: TRBJ1-2; v_call: TRBV7-6; cdr3_length: 14; clone_size: once; cdr3_nt: TGTGCCAGCAGCCTAAATCAGGGGACGGGTGGCTACACCTTC; cdr3_aa: CASSLNQGTGGYTF
d_call: TRBD1; j_call: TRBJ2-3; v_call: TRBV19; cdr3_length: 11; clone_size: .; cdr3_nt: TGTGCCAGCAGACAGGGAAATACGCAGTATTTT; cdr3_aa: CASRQGNTQYF
d_call: .; j_call: TRBJ2-4; v_call: TRBV7-6; cdr3_length: 14; clone_size: .; cdr3_nt: TGTGCCAGCGGGGGAGGTGGAGGCAAAAACATTCAGTACTTC; cdr3_aa: CASGGGGGKNIQYF
d_call: .; j_call: TRBJ2-1; v_call: TRBV6-1; cdr3_length: 13; clone_size: .; cdr3_nt: TGTGCCAGCAGTGACGGCGCCAGCAATGAGCAGTTCTTC; cdr3_aa: CASSDGASNEQFF
d_call: .; j_call: TRBJ1-1; v_call: TRBV11-2; cdr3_length: 16; clone_size: once; cdr3_nt: TGTGCCAGCAGCCTCTCCACGGGAGGTGGAGTCACTGAAGCTTTCTTT; cdr3_aa: CASSLSTGGGVTEAFF
d_call: .; j_call: TRBJ1-2; v_call: TRBV5-4; cdr3_length: 14; clone_size: .; cdr3_nt: TGTGCCAGCAGCTTGGCCAGGCAGGGGTATGGCTACACCTTC; cdr3_aa: CASSLARQGYGYTF
d_call: .; j_call: TRBJ2-1; v_call: TRBV27; cdr3_length: 14; clone_size: once; cdr3_nt: TGTGCCAGCAGTCCGAAGGGCCTATACAATGAGCAGTTCTTC; cdr3_aa: CASSPKGLYNEQFF
d_call: TRBD2; j_call: TRBJ2-3; v_call: TRBV7-9; cdr3_length: 14; clone_size: .; cdr3_nt: TGTGCCAGTCTCGGGAGGGGAGGAACAGATACGCAGTATTTT; cdr3_aa: CASLGRGGTDTQYF
d_call: .; j_call: TRBJ1-1; v_call: TRBV6-5; cdr3_length: 15; clone_size: .; cdr3_nt: TGTGCCAGCAGAGGCGGGACCCCTGGAGGCACTGAAGCTTTCTTT; cdr3_aa: CASRGGTPGGTEAFF
d_call: TRBD2; j_call: TRBJ2-1; v_call: TRBV6-5; cdr3_length: 14; clone_size: .; cdr3_nt: TGTGCCAGCAGTCTAGCGGGAGGTTACAATGAGCAGTTCTTC; cdr3_aa: CASSLAGGYNEQFF
d_call: TRBD1; j_call: TRBJ1-1; v_call: TRBV7-2; cdr3_length: 14; clone_size: .; cdr3_nt: TGTGCCAGCAGCTTATGGACAGGAAACACTGAAGCTTTCTTT; cdr3_aa: CASSLWTGNTEAFF
d_call: .; j_call: TRBJ1-5; v_call: TRBV6-5; cdr3_length: 13; clone_size: .; cdr3_nt: TGTGCCAGTTCAAGGCAGCATAATCAGCCCCAGCATTTT; cdr3_aa: CASSRQHNQPQHF
d_call: TRBD1; j_call: TRBJ1-4; v_call: TRBV5-1; cdr3_length: 13; clone_size: .; cdr3_nt: TGCGCCAGCAGCGGGGGACAGGGTGAAAAACTGTTTTTT; cdr3_aa: CASSGGQGEKLFF
d_call: .; j_call: TRBJ1-5; v_call: TRBV28; cdr3_length: 14; clone_size: .; cdr3_nt: TGTGCCAGCAGTTTTGTGGATAGCAATCAGCCCCAGCATTTT; cdr3_aa: CASSFVDSNQPQHF
d_call: .; j_call: TRBJ2-7; v_call: TRBV29-1; cdr3_length: 15; clone_size: .; cdr3_nt: TGCAGCGTTAGGGAGGCTAAGGTTGGTTCGCGCGAGCAGTACTTC; cdr3_aa: CSVREAKVGSREQYF
d_call: .; j_call: TRBJ2-7; v_call: TRBV5-5; cdr3_length: 13; clone_size: .; cdr3_nt: TGTGCCAGCAGCCTAGACGGCACCTACGAGCAGTACTTC; cdr3_aa: CASSLDGTYEQYF
d_call: .; j_call: TRBJ1-6; v_call: TRBV10-3; cdr3_length: 15; clone_size: once; cdr3_nt: TGTGCCATCAGTGAGTCGGATCCGGCGGCATCACCCCTCCACTTT; cdr3_aa: CAISESDPAASPLHF
d_call: TRBD1; j_call: TRBJ2-5; v_call: TRBV27; cdr3_length: 15; clone_size: .; cdr3_nt: TGTGCCAGCAGTTCCCTAACAGGGGTGGGCGAGACCCAGTACTTC; cdr3_aa: CASSSLTGVGETQYF
d_call: .; j_call: TRBJ1-6; v_call: TRBV7-6; cdr3_length: 15; clone_size: .; cdr3_nt: TGTGCCAGCAGCCCAGGACTGGGGGATAATTCACCCCTCCACTTT; cdr3_aa: CASSPGLGDNSPLHF
d_call: .; j_call: TRBJ2-4; v_call: TRBV30; cdr3_length: 14; clone_size: .; cdr3_nt: TGTGCCTGGAGTGTTATGGGGGCCAAAAACATTCAGTACTTC; cdr3_aa: CAWSVMGAKNIQYF
d_call: .; j_call: TRBJ1-5; v_call: TRBV2; cdr3_length: 14; clone_size: .; cdr3_nt: TGTGCCAGCAGTGATAACGGACACAATCAGCCCCAGCATTTT; cdr3_aa: CASSDNGHNQPQHF
d_call: .; j_call: TRBJ1-1; v_call: TRBV6-4; cdr3_length: 13; clone_size: .; cdr3_nt: TGTGCCAGCAGCAAGAGGGGGGGAACTGAAGCTTTCTTT; cdr3_aa: CASSKRGGTEAFF
d_call: .; j_call: TRBJ1-4; v_call: TRBV5-5; cdr3_length: 15; clone_size: .; cdr3_nt: TGTGCCAGCAGCTTGGGTCCGGGGGCAGGAGAAAAACTGTTTTTT; cdr3_aa: CASSLGPGAGEKLFF
d_call: .; j_call: TRBJ1-6; v_call: TRBV6-5; cdr3_length: 15; clone_size: .; cdr3_nt: TGTGCCAGCAGTTACTACGACTTCCTTAATTCACCCCTCCACTTT; cdr3_aa: CASSYYDFLNSPLHF
d_call: .; j_call: TRBJ2-7; v_call: TRBV7-9; cdr3_length: 13; clone_size: .; cdr3_nt: TGTGCCAGCAGCCCGGGAGGGGGCAACGAGCAGTACTTC; cdr3_aa: CASSPGGGNEQYF
d_call: .; j_call: TRBJ2-7; v_call: TRBV5-1; cdr3_length: 13; clone_size: .; cdr3_nt: TGCGCCAGCAGCTTGGCCGAGGGCTACGAGCAGTACTTC; cdr3_aa: CASSLAEGYEQYF
d_call: TRBD1; j_call: TRBJ1-3; v_call: TRBV13; cdr3_length: 16; clone_size: .; cdr3_nt: TGTGCCAGCAGCTCACAGGGGGCGCAGGCTGGAAACACCATATATTTT; cdr3_aa: CASSSQGAQAGNTIYF
d_call: .; j_call: TRBJ2-2; v_call: TRBV7-9; cdr3_length: 14; clone_size: .; cdr3_nt: TGTGCCAGCATCGACGACACCTACACCGGGGAGCTGTTTTTT; cdr3_aa: CASIDDTYTGELFF
d_call: .; j_call: TRBJ2-7; v_call: TRBV5-1; cdr3_length: 15; clone_size: once; cdr3_nt: TGCGCCAGCAGCCCAGCACAAGGGAAACTCTACGAGCAGTACTTC; cdr3_aa: CASSPAQGKLYEQYF
d_call: .; j_call: TRBJ2-1; v_call: TRBV19; cdr3_length: 15; clone_size: .; cdr3_nt: TGTGCCAGTAGTATGGGTCGGGGTACCTACAATGAGCAGTTCTTC; cdr3_aa: CASSMGRGTYNEQFF
d_call: .; j_call: TRBJ2-7; v_call: TRBV6-5; cdr3_length: 15; clone_size: .; cdr3_nt: TGTGCCAGCAGTTACTCGGGGGAGAGCTCCTACGAGCAGTACTTC; cdr3_aa: CASSYSGESSYEQYF